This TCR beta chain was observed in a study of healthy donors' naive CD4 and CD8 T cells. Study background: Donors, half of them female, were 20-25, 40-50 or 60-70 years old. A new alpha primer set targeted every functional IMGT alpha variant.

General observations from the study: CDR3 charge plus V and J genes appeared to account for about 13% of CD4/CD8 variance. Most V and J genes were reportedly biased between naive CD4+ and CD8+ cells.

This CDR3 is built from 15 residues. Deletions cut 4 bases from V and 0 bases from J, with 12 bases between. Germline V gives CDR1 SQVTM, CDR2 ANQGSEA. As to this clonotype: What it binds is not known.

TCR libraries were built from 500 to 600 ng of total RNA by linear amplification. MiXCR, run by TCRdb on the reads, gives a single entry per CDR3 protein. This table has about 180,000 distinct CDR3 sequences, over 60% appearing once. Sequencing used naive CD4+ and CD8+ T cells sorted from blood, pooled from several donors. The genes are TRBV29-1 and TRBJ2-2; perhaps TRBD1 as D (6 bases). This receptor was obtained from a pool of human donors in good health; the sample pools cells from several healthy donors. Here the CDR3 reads CSVGQVSSNTGELFF. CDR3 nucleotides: TGCAGCGTTGGACAGGTCAGCTCGAACACCGGGGAGCTGTTTTTT.